The 9 T cell receptor beta chains presented below share a single source sample, sequenced in a study of blood T cell repertoires in COVID-19. The data were produced by immunoSEQ multiplex PCR, yet TCRdb's version contains in-frame clones alone and is incomplete. The data show some 90,000 clones, roughly 90% seen once. The specimen was peripheral blood. The receptors originated from a man aged 50-59 years with COVID-19, enrolled during active disease.

The V and J genes are TRBV6-5 and TRBJ2-4; TRBD1 agrees at 10 bases. The length of the CDR3 is 14 residues. Germline loops: CDR1 MNHEY, CDR2 SVGAGI. The trim removed 8 bases at V and 4 bases at J, leaving 5 bases unmatched. CDR3 amino acids: CASRRGQGKNIQYF. The CDR3 DNA reads TGTGCCAGCCGGCGGGGACAGGGGAAAAACATTCAGTACTTC.

This sequence joins TRBV18 and TRBJ2-7; D not resolved. The germline V gene has CDR1 KGHSH and CDR2 LQKENI. The CDR3 is made up of 12 amino acids. Trimming stripped 6 bases from V and 2 bases from J, with 8 bases between. The CDR3 spells CASSTVTYEQYF. The CDR3 DNA is TGTGCCAGCTCCACTGTCACCTACGAGCAGTACTTC.

This chain links TRBV7-5 with TRBJ2-3; TRBD1, the table's D call, was not compared with the DNA. TRBV7-5 is a known pseudogene. The CDR3 runs to 19 residues. The CDR3 bases are TGTGCCAGAAGCTCACCCGAGACCTGGGACAGGGGAGTCGCAGATACGCAGTATTTT. Translated: CARSSPETWDRGVADTQYF.

The V gene is TRBV18, the J gene TRBJ2-1, with TRBD2 identical over 11 bases. CDR3 length: 17 amino acids. Unmatched junction bases numbered 12, after V lost 5 bases and J lost 6 bases. CDR1 is KGHSH and CDR2 is LQKENI in the germline V gene. The chain's CDR3 is CASSLPGLAAFGNEQFF. CDR3 in DNA: TGTGCCAGCTCATTACCGGGACTAGCGGCCTTTGGCAATGAGCAGTTCTTC.

This chain connects TRBV13 to TRBJ2-7, with D perhaps TRBD1 (6 bases). Trimming cost V 1 base and J 3 bases, with 10 bases left between them. From germline, CDR1 is PRHDT and CDR2 FYEKMQ (reference sequence). CDR3 size: 14 residues. The CDR3 here is CASSLVGGHYEQYF. The CDR3 coding sequence is TGTGCCAGCAGCTTAGTTGGGGGACACTACGAGCAGTACTTC.

The chain has TRBV3-1 (or the pseudogene TRBV3-2) and TRBJ1-1; tentatively, D is TRBD1 (5 bases). The V gene lost 5 bases and the J gene lost 1 base, with 14 bases spanning the gap. The CDR3 is made up of 15 amino acids. The germline V gene has CDR1 LGHDT and CDR2 YNNKEL (reference sequence). The CDR3 here is CASSVGGAGNTEAFF. The CDR3 DNA reads TGTGCCAGCAGCGTGGGCGGGGCAGGGAACACTGAAGCTTTCTTT.

This clone was picked up one time. The chain joins TRBV28 to TRBJ1-2; possible D gene TRBD1, 6 bases. The CDR3 loop spans 13 amino acids. Germline values: CDR1 MDHEN, CDR2 SYDVKM. Trimming cost V 4 bases and J 4 bases, with 10 bases left between them. The CDR3 nucleotides are TGTGCCAGCAGTTATGGACAGCTCTATGGCTACACCTTC. Encoded protein: CASSYGQLYGYTF.

The chain carries TRBV5-4 and TRBJ1-1, with D tentatively TRBD1 (5 bases). Germline loops: CDR1 SGHNT, CDR2 YYREEE (reference sequence). This CDR3 spans 13 amino acids. V dropped 3 bases and J dropped 4 bases, with 10 bases sitting between them. CDR3 DNA: TGTGCCAGCAGCTCGGAGGGGTTCACTGAAGCTTTCTTT. Its translation is CASSSEGFTEAFF. The entire variable domain, with the rest obtained from reference TRBV5-4 and TRBJ1-1, is as follows: ETGVTQSPTHLIKTRGQQVTLRCSSQSGHNTVSWYQQALGQGPQFIFQYYREEENGRGNFPPRFSGLQFPNYSSELNVNALELDDSALYLCASSSEGFTEAFFGQGTRLTVV.

The chain employs TRBV19 and TRBJ1-1; possibly TRBD1 for D (5 bases). The V and J ends lost 5 bases and 1 base respectively, with 11 bases between them. Germline V CDR1 and CDR2: LNHDA, SQIVND (reference sequence). CDR3 length: 14 residues. The CDR3 nucleotides read TGTGCCAGTAGTCTGCGGGGCGCGAACACTGAAGCTTTCTTT. This translates into CASSLRGANTEAFF.